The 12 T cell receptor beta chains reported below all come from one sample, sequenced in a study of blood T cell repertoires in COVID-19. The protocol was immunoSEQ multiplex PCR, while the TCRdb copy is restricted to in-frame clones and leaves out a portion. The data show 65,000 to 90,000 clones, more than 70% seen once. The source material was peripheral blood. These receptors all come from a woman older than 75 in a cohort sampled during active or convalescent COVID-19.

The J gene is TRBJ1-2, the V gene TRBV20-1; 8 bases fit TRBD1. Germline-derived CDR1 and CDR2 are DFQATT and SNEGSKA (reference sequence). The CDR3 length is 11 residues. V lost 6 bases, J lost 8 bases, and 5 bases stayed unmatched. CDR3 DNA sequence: TGCAGTGCCTGGACAGGGTGGGGCTACACCTTC. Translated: CSAWTGWGYTF.

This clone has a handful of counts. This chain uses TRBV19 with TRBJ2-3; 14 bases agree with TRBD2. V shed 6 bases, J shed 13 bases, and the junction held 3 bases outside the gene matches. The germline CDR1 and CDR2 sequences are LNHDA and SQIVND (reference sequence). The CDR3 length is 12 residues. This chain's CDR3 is CASRGLAGVEYF. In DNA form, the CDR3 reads TGTGCCAGTAGGGGACTAGCGGGAGTTGAGTATTTT.

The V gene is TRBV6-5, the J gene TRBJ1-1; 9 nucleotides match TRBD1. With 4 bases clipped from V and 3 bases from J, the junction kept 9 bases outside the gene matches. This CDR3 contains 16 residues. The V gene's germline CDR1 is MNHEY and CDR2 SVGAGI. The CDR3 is CASSSWKQGADTEAFF. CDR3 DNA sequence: TGTGCCAGCAGTTCTTGGAAACAGGGGGCCGACACTGAAGCTTTCTTT.

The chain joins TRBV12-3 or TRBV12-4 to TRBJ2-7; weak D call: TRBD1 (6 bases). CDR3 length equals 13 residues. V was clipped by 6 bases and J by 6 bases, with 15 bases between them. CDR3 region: CASSLGTQGEQYV. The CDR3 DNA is TGTGCCAGCAGCCTTGGGACACAAGGCGAGCAGTACGTC.

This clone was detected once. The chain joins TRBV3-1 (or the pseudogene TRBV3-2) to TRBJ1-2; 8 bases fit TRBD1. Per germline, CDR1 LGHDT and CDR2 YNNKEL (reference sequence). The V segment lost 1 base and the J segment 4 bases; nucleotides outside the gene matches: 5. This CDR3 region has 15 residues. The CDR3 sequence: CASSQGTGFGYGYTF. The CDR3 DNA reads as TGTGCCAGCAGCCAAGGGACAGGGTTCGGCTATGGCTACACCTTC.

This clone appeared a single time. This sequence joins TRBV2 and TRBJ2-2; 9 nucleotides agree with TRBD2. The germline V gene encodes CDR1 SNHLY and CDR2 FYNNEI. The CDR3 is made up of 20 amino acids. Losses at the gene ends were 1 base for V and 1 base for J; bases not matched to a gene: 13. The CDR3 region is CASSEGPLTSGKKNTGELFF. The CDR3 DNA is TGTGCCAGCAGTGAAGGGCCACTGACTAGCGGAAAAAAGAACACCGGGGAGCTGTTTTTT.

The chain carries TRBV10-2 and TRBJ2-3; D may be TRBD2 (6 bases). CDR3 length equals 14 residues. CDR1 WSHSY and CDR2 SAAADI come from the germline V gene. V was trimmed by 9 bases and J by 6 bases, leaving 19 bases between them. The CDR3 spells CASGSGSGLDTQYF. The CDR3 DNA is TGCGCCAGTGGAAGCGGGTCGGGACTCGATACGCAGTATTTT.

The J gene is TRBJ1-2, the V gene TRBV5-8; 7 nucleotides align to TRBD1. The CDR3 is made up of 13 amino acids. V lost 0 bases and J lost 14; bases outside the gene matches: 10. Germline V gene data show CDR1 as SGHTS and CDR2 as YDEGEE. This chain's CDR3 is CASSLGAGGASTF. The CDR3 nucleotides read TGTGCCAGCAGCTTGGGGGCAGGGGGAGCGAGTACCTTC. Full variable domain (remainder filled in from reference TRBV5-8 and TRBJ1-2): EAGVTQSPTHLIKTRGQQATLRCSPISGHTSVYWYQQALGLGLQFLLWYDEGEERNRGNFPPRFSGRQFPNYSSELNVNALELEDSALYLCASSLGAGGASTFGSGTRLTVV.

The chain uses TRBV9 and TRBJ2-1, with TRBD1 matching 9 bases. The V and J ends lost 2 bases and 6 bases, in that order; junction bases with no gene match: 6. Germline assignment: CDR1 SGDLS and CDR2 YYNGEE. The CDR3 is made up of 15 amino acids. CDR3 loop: CASSVGQGLINEQFF. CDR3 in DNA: TGTGCCAGCAGCGTCGGACAGGGGCTCATCAATGAGCAGTTCTTC.

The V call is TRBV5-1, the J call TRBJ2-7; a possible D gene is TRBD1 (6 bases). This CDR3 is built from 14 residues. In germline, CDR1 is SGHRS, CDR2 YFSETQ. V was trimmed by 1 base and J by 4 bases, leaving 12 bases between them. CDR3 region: CASSLITGSYEQYF. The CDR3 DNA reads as TGCGCCAGCAGCTTGATCACAGGGTCTTACGAGCAGTACTTC.

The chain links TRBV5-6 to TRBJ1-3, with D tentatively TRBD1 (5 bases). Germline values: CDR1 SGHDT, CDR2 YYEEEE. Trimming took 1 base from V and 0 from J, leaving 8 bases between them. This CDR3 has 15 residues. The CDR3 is CASSLWTFSGNTIYF. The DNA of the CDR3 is TGTGCCAGCAGCTTGTGGACATTCTCTGGAAACACCATATATTTT.

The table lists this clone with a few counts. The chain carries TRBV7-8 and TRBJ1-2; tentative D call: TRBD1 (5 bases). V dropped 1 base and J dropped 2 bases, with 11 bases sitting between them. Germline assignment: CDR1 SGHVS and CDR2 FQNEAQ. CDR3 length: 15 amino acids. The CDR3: CASSLGVEGNYGYTF. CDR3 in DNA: TGTGCCAGCAGCTTAGGAGTGGAGGGGAACTATGGCTACACCTTC.